This record concerns one TCR beta chain sequence. Profiling relied on immunoSEQ multiplex PCR, and the TCRdb table lists in-frame clones only, not all of them. The table has tens of thousands of clones, roughly nine tenths seen once. The data originate from a study of OX40 agonist ivuxolimab in advanced cancers. This CDR3 contains 12 residues. Between the trimmed V and J ends, which lost 4 bases and 4 bases, there was a span of 6 bases. Germline CDR1 reads SEHNR; CDR2 reads FQNEAQ (reference sequence). The chain has TRBV7-9 and TRBJ2-3, with D hard to call. The origin of this receptor is an adult with an advanced solid tumor such as melanoma, head and neck, liver or kidney cancer. The sequencing here drew on CD4+ or CD8+ T cells sorted from blood, taken in a trial of the OX40 agonist ivuxolimab. The chain's CDR3 is CASSSYADTQYF. DNA for the CDR3: TGTGCCAGCAGCTCCTACGCAGATACGCAGTATTTT.